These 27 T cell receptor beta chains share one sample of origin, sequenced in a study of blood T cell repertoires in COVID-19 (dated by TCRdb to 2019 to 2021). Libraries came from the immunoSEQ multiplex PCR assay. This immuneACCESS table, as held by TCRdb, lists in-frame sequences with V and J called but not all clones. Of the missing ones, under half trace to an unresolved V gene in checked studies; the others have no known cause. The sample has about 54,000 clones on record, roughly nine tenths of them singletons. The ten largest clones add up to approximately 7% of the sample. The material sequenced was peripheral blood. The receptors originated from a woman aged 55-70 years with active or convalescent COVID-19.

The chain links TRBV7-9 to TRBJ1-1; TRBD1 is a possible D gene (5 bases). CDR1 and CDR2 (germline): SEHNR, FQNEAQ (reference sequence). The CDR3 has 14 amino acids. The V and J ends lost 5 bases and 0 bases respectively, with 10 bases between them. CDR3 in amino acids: CASSRQPLNTEAFF. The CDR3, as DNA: TGTGCCAGCAGCCGACAGCCTTTGAACACTGAAGCTTTCTTT.

The chain's CDR3 is CASSLQFTGELFF. The DNA for the CDR3 is TGTGCCAGCAGCTTACAGTTCACCGGGGAGCTGTTTTTT. This rearrangement joins TRBV11-3 to TRBJ2-2, with D unclear. The CDR3 length is 13 residues. CDR1 and CDR2 (germline): SGHNT, YENEEA. Trimming shortened V by 2 bases and J by 4 bases, and 5 bases separated the two germline ends.

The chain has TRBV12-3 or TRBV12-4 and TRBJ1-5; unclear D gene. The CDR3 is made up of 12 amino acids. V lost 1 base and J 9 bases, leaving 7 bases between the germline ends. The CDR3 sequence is CASSLGAGPQHF. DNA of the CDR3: TGTGCCAGCAGTTTAGGTGCAGGGCCCCAGCATTTT.

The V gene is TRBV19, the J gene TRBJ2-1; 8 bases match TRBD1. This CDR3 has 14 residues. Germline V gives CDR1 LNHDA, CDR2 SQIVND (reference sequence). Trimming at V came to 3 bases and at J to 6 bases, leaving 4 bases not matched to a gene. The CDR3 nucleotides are TGTGCCAGTAGTATCGGACAGGGAGGCAATGAGCAGTTCTTC. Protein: CASSIGQGGNEQFF.

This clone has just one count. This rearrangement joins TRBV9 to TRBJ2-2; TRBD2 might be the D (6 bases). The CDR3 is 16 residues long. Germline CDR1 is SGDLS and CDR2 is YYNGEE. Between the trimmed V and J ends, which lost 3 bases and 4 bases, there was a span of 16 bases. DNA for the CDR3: TGTGCCAGCAGCGGGGAGGCGGGCGTAGTCACCGGGGAGCTGTTTTTT. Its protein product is CASSGEAGVVTGELFF.

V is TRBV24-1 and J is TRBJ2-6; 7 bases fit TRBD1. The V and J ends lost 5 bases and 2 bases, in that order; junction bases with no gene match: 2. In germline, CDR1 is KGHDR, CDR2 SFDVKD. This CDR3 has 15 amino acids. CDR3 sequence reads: CATSGGGTGANVLTF. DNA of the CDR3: TGTGCCACCAGTGGAGGGGGCACTGGGGCCAACGTCCTGACTTTC.

The CDR3 nucleotides read TGTGCCACGGGTCTCGCTAGCAATCAGCCCCAGCATTTT. It translates to CATGLASNQPQHF. V is TRBV6-5 and J is TRBJ1-5; D is unclear. V gave up 10 bases and J gave up 0 bases, with 10 bases separating them. Germline V lookup: CDR1 MNHEY, CDR2 SVGAGI. The CDR3 spans 13 residues.

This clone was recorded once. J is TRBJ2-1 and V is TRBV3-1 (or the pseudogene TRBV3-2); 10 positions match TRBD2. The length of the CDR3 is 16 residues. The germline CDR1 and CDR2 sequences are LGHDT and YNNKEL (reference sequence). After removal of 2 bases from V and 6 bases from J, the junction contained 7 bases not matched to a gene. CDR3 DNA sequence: TGTGCCAGCAGCCAACCCGGACTAGCGGCATTCAATGAGCAGTTCTTC. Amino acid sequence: CASSQPGLAAFNEQFF.

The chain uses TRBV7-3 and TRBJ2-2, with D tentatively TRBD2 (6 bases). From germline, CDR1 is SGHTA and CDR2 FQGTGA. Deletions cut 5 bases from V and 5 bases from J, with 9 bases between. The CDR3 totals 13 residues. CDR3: CASSPGTTGELFF. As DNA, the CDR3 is TGTGCCAGCAGCCCTGGGACTACCGGGGAGCTGTTTTTT.

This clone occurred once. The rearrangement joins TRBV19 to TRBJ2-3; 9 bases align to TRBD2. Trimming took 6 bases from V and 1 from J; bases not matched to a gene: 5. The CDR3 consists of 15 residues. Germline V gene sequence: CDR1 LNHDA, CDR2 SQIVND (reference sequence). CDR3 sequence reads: CASSPLAGRTDTQYF. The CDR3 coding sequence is TGTGCCAGTAGCCCCCTAGCGGGACGCACAGATACGCAGTATTTT. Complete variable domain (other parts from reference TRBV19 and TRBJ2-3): DGGITQSPKYLFRKEGQNVTLSCEQNLNHDAMYWYRQDPGQGLRLIYYSQIVNDFQKGDIAEGYSVSREKKESFPLTVTSAQKNPTAFYLCASSPLAGRTDTQYFGPGTRLTVL.

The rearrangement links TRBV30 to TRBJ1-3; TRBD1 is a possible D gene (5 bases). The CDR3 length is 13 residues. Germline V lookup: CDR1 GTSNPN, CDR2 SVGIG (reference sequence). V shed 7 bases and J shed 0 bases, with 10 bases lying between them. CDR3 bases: TGTGCCTTGACAGTGCTCTCTGGAAACACCATATATTTT. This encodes CALTVLSGNTIYF.

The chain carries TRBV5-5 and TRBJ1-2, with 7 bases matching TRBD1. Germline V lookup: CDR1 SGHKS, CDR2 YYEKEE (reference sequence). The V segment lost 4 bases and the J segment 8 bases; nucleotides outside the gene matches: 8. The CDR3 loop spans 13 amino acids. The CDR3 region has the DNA TGTGCCAGCAGCCTACGACAGGGTTTAGGCTACACCTTC. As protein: CASSLRQGLGYTF.

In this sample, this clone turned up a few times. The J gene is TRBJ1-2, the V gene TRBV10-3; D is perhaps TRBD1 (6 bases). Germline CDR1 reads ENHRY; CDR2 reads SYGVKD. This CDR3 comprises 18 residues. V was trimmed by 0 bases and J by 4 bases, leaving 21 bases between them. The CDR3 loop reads CAISESGTGHPFGYGYTF. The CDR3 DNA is TGTGCCATCAGTGAGTCAGGAACAGGGCACCCCTTTGGCTATGGCTACACCTTC.

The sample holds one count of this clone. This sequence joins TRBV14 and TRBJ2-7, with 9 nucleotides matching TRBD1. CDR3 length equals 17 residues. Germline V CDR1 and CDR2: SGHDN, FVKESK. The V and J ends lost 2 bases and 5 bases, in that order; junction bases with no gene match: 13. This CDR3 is CASSQHIMTGQGDEQYF. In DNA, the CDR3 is TGTGCCAGCAGCCAACACATTATGACGGGACAGGGTGACGAGCAGTACTTC.

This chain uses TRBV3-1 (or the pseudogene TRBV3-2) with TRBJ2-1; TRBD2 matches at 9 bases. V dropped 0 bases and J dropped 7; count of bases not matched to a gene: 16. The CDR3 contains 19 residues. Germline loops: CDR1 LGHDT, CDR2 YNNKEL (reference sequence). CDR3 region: CASSQDGRGSGRRGNEQFF. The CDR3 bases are TGTGCCAGCAGCCAAGATGGTAGGGGAAGCGGGAGGAGGGGAAATGAGCAGTTCTTC.

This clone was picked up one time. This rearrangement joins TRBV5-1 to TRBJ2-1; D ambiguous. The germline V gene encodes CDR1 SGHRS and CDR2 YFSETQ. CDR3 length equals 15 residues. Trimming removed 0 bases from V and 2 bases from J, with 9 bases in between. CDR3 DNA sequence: TGCGCCAGCAGCTTGGTTGGCGGTACCTACAATGAGCAGTTCTTC. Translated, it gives CASSLVGGTYNEQFF.

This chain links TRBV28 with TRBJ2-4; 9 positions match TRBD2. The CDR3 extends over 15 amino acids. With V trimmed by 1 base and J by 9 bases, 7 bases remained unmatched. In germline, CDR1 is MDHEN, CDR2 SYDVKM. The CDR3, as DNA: TGTGCCAGCAGTTTATCCCTAGCGGGAAAAGGCATTCAGTACTTC. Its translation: CASSLSLAGKGIQYF.

Here the CDR3 reads CASSLGTDSNQPQHF. As DNA, the CDR3 is TGTGCCAGCAGTCTCGGGACAGATAGCAATCAGCCCCAGCATTTT. The chain employs TRBV28 and TRBJ1-5, with TRBD1 identical over 7 bases. The CDR3 is 15 residues long. Germline V CDR1 and CDR2: MDHEN, SYDVKM. With 5 bases clipped from V and 0 bases from J, the junction kept 4 bases outside the gene matches.

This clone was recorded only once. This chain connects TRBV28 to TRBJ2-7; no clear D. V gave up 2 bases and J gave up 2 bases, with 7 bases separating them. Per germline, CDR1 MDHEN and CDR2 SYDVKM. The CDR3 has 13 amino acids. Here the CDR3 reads CASSLRLTYEQYF. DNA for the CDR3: TGTGCCAGCAGTTTAAGACTCACCTACGAGCAGTACTTC.

CDR3 coding DNA: TGTGCCTGGAGTCCTACAGGGGGCACTGAAGCTTTCTTT. Residues: CAWSPTGGTEAFF. This chain uses TRBV30 with TRBJ1-1; TRBD1 aligns across 8 bases. Germline assignment: CDR1 GTSNPN and CDR2 SVGIG (reference sequence). J was trimmed by 4 bases and V by 2 bases; bases with no gene match: 3. The CDR3 runs 13 residues.

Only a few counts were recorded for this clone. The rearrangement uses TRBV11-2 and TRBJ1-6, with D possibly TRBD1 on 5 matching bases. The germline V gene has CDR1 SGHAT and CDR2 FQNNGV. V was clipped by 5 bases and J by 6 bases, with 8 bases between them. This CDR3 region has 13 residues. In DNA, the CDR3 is TGTGCCAGCAGCGGAAGGGGTAATTCACCCCTCCACTTT. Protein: CASSGRGNSPLHF.

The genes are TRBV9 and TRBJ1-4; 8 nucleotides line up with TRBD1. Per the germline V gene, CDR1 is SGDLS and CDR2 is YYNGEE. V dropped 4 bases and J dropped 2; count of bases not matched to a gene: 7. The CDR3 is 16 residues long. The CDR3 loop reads CASSPGQGPTNEKLFF. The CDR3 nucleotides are TGTGCCAGCAGCCCAGGACAGGGTCCCACTAATGAAAAACTGTTTTTT.

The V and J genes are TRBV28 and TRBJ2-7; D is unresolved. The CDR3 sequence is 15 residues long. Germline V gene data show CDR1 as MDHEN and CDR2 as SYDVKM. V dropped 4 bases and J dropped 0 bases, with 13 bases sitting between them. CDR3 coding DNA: TGTGCCAGCAGTTATCGTTTCTCGAGCTCCTACGAGCAGTACTTC. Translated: CASSYRFSSSYEQYF.

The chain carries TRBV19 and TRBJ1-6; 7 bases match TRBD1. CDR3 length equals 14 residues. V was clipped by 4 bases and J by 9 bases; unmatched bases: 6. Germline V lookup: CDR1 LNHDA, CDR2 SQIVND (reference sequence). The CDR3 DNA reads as TGTGCCAGTAGTACCGGGACAGAGATTTCACCCCTCCACTTT. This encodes CASSTGTEISPLHF.

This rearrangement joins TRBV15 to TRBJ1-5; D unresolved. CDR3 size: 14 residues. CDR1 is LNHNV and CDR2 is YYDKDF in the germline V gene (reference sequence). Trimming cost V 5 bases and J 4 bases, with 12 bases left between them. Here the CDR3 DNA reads TGTGCCACCAGCGGGCGAACGGCGAATCAGCCCCAGCATTTT. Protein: CATSGRTANQPQHF.

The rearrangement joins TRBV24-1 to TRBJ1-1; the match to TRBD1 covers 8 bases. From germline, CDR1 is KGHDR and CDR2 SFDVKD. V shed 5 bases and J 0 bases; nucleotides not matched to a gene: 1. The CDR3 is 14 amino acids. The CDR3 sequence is CATSGQGMNTEAFF. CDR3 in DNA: TGTGCCACCAGTGGACAGGGGATGAACACTGAAGCTTTCTTT.

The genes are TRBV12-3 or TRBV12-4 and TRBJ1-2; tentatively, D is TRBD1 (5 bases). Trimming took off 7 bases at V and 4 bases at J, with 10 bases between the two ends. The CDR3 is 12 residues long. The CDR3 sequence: CASTKDIYGYTF. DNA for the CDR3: TGTGCCAGCACCAAGGACATCTATGGCTACACCTTC.